This TCR beta chain came from a study of tumor and adjacent non-tumor tissue in lung cancer. Broader study findings: Tumor TCR diversity, when higher, was linked to shorter survival.

The template was RNA from unsorted bulk tissue. Distant lung tissue was collected more than 3 cm away from the tumor edge. Per the germline V gene, CDR1 is SQVTM and CDR2 is ANQGSEA. The length of the CDR3 is 13 residues. The library came from three nested PCR rounds adapted from ARM-PCR protocols. In TCRdb, the multiplex PCR reads were re-called with MiXCR into one record per CDR3 protein. This sample has roughly 45,000 distinct CDR3 sequences, with roughly 60% found just once. Notes on this clonotype: Its target is not known. At one end the junction does not follow the germline gene, possibly because of a read error.

The receptor comes from a man aged 50-59 years with non-small cell lung cancer. Sequencing was performed on distant non-tumor lung tissue. The chain couples TRBV29-1 to TRBJ2-7; D remains unclear. In DNA, the CDR3 is TGCAGCGTTGATGGGCAGAGTGGGAACGAACAGTACTTC. Encoded protein: CSVDGQSGNEQYF.